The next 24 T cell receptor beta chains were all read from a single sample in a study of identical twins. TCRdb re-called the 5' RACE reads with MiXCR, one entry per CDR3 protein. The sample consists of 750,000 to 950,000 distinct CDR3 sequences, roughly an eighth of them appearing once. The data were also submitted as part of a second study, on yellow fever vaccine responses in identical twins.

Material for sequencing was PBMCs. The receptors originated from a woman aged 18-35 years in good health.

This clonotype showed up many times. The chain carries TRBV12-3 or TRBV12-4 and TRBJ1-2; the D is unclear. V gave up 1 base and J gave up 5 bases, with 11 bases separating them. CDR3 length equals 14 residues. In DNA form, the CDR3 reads TGTGCCAGCAGTTTAGGTTCGTCAGGATATGGCTACACCTTC. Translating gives CASSLGSSGYGYTF.

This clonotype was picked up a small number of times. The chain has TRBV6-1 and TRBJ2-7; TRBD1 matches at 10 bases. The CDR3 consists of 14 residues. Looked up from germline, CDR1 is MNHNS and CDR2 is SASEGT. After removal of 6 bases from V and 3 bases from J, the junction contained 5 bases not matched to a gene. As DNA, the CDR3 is TGTGCCAGCAGGAGCCGGGACAGGGGCTACGAGCAGTACTTC. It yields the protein CASRSRDRGYEQYF.

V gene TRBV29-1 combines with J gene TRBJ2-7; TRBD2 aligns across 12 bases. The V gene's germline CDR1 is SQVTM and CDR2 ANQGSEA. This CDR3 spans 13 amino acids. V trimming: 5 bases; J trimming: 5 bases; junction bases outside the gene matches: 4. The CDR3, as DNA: TGCAGCGTTCGACGGACTAGCGGGAACGAGCAGTACTTC. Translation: CSVRRTSGNEQYF.

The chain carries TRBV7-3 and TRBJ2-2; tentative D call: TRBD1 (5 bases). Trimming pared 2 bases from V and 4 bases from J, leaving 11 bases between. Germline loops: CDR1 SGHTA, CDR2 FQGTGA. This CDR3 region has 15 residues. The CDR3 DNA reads TGTGCCAGCAGCTTACTCCAGGGCAGCACCGGGGAGCTGTTTTTT. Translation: CASSLLQGSTGELFF.

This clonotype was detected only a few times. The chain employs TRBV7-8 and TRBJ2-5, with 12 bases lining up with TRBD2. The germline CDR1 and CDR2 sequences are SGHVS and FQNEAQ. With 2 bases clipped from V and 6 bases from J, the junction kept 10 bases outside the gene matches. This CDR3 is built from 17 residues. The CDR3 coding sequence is TGTGCCAGCAGCTTAAAGCCTCTAGCGGGGGGGATCCAGACCCAGTACTTC. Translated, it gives CASSLKPLAGGIQTQYF.

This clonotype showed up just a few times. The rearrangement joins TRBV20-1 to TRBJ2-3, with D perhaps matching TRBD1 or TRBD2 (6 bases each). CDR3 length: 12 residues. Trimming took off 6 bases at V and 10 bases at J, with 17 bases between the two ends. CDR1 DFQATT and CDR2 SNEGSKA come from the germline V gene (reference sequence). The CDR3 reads CSAPYPGGPQYF. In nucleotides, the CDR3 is TGCAGTGCCCCATACCCCGGGGGCCCGCAGTATTTT.

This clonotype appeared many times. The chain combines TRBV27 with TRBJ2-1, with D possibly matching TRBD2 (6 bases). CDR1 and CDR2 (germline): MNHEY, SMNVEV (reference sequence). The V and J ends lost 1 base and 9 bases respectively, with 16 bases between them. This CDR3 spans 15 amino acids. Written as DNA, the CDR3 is TGTGCCAGCAGTTTATGGGACTCCGGGGCCGGTGAGCAGTTCTTC. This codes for CASSLWDSGAGEQFF.

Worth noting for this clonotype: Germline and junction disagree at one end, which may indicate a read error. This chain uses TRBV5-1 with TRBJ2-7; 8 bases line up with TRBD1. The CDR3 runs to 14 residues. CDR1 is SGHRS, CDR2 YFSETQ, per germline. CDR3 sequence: CASSSTGASSEQYF. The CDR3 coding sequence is TGCGCCAGCAGCTCGACAGGGGCCTCCTCCGAGCAGTACTTC. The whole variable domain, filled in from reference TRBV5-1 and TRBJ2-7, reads KAGVTQTPRYLIKTRGQQVTLSCSPISGHRSVSWYQQTPGQGLQFLFEYFSETQRNKGNFPGRFSGRQFSNSRSEMNVSTLELGDSALYLCASSSTGASSEQYFGPGTRLTVT.

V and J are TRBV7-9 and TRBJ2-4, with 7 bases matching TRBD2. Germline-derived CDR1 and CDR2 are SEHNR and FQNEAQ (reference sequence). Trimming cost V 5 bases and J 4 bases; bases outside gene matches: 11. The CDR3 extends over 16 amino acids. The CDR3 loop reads CASSTPGGGPKNIQYF. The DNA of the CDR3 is TGTGCCAGCAGCACCCCGGGGGGAGGGCCAAAAAACATTCAGTACTTC.

The CDR3 here is CASSQGQGTLSNQPQHF. CDR3 nucleotide sequence: TGCGCCAGCAGCCAAGGCCAGGGGACCCTCAGCAATCAGCCCCAGCATTTT. V gene TRBV4-1 combines with J gene TRBJ1-5; D may be TRBD1 (6 bases). Deletions cut 1 base from V and 1 base from J, with 14 bases between. This CDR3 is 17 amino acids long. Germline V CDR1 and CDR2: MGHRA, YSYEKL.

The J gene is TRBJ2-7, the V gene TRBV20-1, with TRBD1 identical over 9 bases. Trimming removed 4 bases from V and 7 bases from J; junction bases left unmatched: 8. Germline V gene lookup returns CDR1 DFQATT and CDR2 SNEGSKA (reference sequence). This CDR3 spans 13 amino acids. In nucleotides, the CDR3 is TGCAGTGCTACAAGGGACAGGGTGCGAGAGCAGTACGTC. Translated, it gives CSATRDRVREQYV.

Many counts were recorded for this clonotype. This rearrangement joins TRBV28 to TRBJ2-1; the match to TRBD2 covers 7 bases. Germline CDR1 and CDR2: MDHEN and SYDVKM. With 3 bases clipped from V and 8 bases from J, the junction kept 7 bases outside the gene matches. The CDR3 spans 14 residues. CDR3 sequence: CASSFRLATDEQFF. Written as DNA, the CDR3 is TGTGCCAGCAGTTTTAGACTAGCTACCGATGAGCAGTTCTTC.

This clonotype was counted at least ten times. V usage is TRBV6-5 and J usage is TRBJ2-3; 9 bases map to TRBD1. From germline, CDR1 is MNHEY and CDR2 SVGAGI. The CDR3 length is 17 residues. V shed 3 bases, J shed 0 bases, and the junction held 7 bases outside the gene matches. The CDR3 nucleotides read TGTGCCAGCAGTTATACAGGGGGCCGTACTAGCACAGATACGCAGTATTTT. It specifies CASSYTGGRTSTDTQYF.

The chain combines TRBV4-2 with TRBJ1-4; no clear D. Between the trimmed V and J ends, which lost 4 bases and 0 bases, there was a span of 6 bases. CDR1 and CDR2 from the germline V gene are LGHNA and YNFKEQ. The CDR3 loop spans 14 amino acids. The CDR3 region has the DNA TGTGCCAGCAGCCCCGAGACAACTAATGAAAAACTGTTTTTT. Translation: CASSPETTNEKLFF.

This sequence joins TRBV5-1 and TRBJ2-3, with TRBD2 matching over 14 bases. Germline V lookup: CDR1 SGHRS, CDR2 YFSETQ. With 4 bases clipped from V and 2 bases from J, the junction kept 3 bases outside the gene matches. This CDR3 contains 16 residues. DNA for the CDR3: TGCGCCAGCAGCGCGGGACTAGCGGGGGCCACAGATACGCAGTATTTT. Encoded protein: CASSAGLAGATDTQYF.

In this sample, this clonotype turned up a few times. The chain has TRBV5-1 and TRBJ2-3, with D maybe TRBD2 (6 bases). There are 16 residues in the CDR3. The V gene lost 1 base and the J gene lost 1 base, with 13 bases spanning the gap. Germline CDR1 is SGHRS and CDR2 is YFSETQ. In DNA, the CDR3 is TGCGCCAGCAGCTTGAGAGCTCCGGGGGGCACAGATACGCAGTATTTT. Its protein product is CASSLRAPGGTDTQYF.

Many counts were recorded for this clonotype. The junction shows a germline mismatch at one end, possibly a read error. The CDR3 DNA sequence: TGTGCCAGCAGTTTAGCGCGAGGAAACGAGCAGTTCTTC. Protein sequence: CASSLARGNEQFF. The genes are TRBV5-1 and TRBJ2-1; possible D gene TRBD2, 5 bases. There are 13 residues in the CDR3. In germline, CDR1 is SGHRS, CDR2 YFSETQ. Full variable domain (missing parts from reference TRBV5-1 and TRBJ2-1): KAGVTQTPRYLIKTRGQQVTLSCSPISGHRSVSWYQQTPGQGLQFLFEYFSETQRNKGNFPGRFSGRQFSNSRSEMNVSTLELGDSALYLCASSLARGNEQFFGPGTRLTVL.

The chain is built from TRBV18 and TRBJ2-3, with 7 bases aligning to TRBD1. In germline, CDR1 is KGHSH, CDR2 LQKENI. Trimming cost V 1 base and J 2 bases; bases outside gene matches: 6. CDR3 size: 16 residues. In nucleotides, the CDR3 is TGTGCCAGCTCACCACTTACGGGACAGTACACAGATACGCAGTATTTT. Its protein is CASSPLTGQYTDTQYF.

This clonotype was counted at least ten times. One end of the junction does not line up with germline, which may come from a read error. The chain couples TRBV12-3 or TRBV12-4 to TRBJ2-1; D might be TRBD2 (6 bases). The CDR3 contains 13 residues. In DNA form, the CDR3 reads TGTGCCAGCAGCTTAGGCGGAGGGAATGAGCAGTTCTTC. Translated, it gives CASSLGGGNEQFF.

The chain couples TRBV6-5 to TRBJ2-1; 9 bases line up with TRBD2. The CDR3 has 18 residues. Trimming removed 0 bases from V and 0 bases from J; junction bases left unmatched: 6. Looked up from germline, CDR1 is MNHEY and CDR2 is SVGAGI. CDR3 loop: CASSYSSSGTSSYNEQFF. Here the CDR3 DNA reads TGTGCCAGCAGTTACTCCTCTAGCGGGACGAGCTCCTACAATGAGCAGTTCTTC.

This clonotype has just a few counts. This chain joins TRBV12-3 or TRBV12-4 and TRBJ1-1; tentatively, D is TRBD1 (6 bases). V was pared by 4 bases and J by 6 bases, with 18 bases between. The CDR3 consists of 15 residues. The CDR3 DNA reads TGTGCCAGCAGTTCCCTTGGGGGGGCGCGTGCTGAAGCTTTCTTT. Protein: CASSSLGGARAEAFF.

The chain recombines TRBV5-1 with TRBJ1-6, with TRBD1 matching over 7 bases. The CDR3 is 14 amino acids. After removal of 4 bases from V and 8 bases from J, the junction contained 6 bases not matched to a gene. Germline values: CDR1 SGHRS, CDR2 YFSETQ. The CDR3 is CASSMTGFYSPLHF. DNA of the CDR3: TGCGCCAGCAGCATGACAGGGTTCTATTCACCCCTCCACTTT.

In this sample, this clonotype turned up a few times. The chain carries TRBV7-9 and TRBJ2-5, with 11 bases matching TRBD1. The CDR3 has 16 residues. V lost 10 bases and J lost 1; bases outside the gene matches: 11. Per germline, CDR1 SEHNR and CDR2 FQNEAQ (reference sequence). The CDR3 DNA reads TGTGCCACCACGCCAAAGGACAGGGGGCTCCAAGAGACCCAGTACTTC. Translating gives CATTPKDRGLQETQYF.

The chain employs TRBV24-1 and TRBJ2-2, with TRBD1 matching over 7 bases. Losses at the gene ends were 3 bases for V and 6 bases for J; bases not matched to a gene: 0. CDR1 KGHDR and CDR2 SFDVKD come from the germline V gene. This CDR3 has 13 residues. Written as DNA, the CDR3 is TGTGCCACCAGTGATGGACAGGCCGGGGAGCTGTTTTTT. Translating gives CATSDGQAGELFF.